Reported below is one TCR beta chain. Its antigen is not identified. This sample is part of a study of T cells in women clearing cervical HPV infection. Study summary: Controls gave blood once infection was undetectable; cases at lesion identification. Case blood was drawn a median approximately 21 weeks after lesion detection. Study-wide points: Effector/memory and HPV-specific T cells were not isolated, and association timing is unknown.

Assay used: immunoSEQ multiplex PCR; TCRdb lists only in-frame clones, some missing. This table holds approximately 35,000 clones. Source material: blood buffy coat. The receptor's source is a woman aged 18 to 75 with a cervical HPV16 infection that either progressed to CIN3+ or cleared (not recorded which).

The sequenced part of the CDR3 DNA is TGTGCCAGTAGTATAGTCGGGGACAGCTTCACAGATACG. Protein: CASSIVGDSFTDT. The whole CDR3 protein reads CASSIVGDSFTDTQYF. The gene calls are TRBV19 and TRBJ2-3; 7 nucleotides agree with TRBD1. Read data end 3 residues before the CDR3 end; the end is taken from the germline J gene. Germline V CDR1 and CDR2: LNHDA, SQIVND (reference sequence). V shed 1 base and J 2 bases; nucleotides not matched to a gene: 6. The CDR3 extends over 16 amino acids.